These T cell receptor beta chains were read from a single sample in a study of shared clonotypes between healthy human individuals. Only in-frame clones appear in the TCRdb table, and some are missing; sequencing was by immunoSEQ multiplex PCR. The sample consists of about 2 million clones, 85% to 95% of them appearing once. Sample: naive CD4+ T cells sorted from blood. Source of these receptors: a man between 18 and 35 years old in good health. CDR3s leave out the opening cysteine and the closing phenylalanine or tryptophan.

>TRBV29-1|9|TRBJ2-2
SVEQPGELF
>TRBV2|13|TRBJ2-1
ASSDRAGGPNEQF
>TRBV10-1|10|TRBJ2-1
ASSRTSNEQF
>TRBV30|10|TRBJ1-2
AWSELQVGYT
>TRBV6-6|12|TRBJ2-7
ASSGTSGSYEQY
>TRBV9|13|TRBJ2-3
ASSVEGHSTDTQY
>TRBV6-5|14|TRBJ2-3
ASSYLGAGTTDTQY
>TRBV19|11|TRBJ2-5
ASSIYVEATQY
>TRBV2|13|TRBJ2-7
ASSEGADSSYEQY
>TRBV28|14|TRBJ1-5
ATALFSQGKNQPQH
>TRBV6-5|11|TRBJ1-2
ASSSGRIIGYT
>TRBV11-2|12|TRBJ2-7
ASSEIRRSYEQY
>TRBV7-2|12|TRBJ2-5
ASSFGGGQETQY
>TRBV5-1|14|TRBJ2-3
ASSELRTSGTDTQY
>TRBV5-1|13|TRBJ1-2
ASSLAGDTGYGYT
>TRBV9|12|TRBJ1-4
ASSVLDRGEKLF
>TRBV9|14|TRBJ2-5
ASSVATSVGQETQY
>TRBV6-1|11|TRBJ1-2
ASRPGGYYGYT
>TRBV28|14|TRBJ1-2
ASRGQGARGYYGYT
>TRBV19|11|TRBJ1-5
ASSSNSNQPQH
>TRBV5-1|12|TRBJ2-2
ASSLDPSVGELF
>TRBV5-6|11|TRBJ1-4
ASSLDRNEKLF
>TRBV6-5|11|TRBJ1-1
ASRTEMNTEAF
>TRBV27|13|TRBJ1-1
ASSLSSWGNTEAF
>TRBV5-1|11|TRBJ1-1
ASSLDQNTEAF
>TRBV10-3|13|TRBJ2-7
AISDGTSGTLEQY
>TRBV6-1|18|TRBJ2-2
ASSERPALKGGGNTGELF
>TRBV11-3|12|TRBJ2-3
ASSLLAGEGTQY
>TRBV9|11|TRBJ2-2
ASSVGHTGELF
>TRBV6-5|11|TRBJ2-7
ASRQSTVYEQY
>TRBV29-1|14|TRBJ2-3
SVEEWTSGGADTQY
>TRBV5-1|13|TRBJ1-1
ASSLAPTGGAEAF
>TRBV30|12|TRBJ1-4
AWSLPGWGEKLF
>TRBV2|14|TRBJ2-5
ASSVRLAGEGGTQY
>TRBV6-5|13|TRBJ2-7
ASSYASGTSYEQY
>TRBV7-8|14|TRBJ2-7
ASSSWREVGTYEQY
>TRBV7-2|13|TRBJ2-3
ASSLAGVGTDTQY
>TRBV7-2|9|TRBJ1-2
ASSLRGGYT
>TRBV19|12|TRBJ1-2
ASRETGPSHGYT
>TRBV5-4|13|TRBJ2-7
ASSGRTGGAGEQY
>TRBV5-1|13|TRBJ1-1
ASSEGQGLNTEAF
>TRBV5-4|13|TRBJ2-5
ASTWGSTGGETQY
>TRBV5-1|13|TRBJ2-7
ASSLEGQTSYEQY
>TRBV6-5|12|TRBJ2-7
ASSSPGQTYEQY
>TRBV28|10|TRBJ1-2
ASGGNNYGYT
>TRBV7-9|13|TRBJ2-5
ASSLWTGRVETQY
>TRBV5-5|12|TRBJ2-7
ASSWVVGPYEQY
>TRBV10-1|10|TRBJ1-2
APSKENGGYT
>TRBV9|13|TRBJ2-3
ASSPHRGTGDTQY
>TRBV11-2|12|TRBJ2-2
ASSSHLSTGELF
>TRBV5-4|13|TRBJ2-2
ASSPFSLDTGELF
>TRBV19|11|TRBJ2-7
ASSTASGYEQY
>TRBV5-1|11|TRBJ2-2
ASSLEGTGELF